One and the same sample provided the 27 T cell receptor beta chains below, sequenced in a study of identifying expanded T cells in peripheral blood. Profiling relied on immunoSEQ multiplex PCR, and the TCRdb table lists in-frame clones only, not all of them. The profile covers tens of thousands of clones, with about 90% appearing a single time and roughly 5% taken by the ten largest. Sequencing was performed on blood. The source of these receptors is a person aged 18 to 70 in good health.

V gene TRBV27 combines with J gene TRBJ2-1, with TRBD2 matching 12 bases. Germline V lookup: CDR1 MNHEY, CDR2 SMNVEV (reference sequence). This CDR3 is 16 amino acids long. V trimming: 1 base; J trimming: 4 bases; junction bases outside the gene matches: 2. The CDR3 spells CASSLWLAGGYNEQFF. CDR3 coding DNA: TGTGCCAGCAGTTTATGGCTAGCGGGGGGGTACAATGAGCAGTTCTTC.

The table lists this clone with a count of one. The chain joins TRBV10-2 to TRBJ2-3; D may be TRBD1 or TRBD2 (6 bases each). CDR1 and CDR2 (germline): WSHSY, SAAADI. This CDR3 has 15 amino acids. The ends were cut back, 8 bases at V and 1 base at J, with 16 bases in the middle. The CDR3, as DNA: TGCGCCAGCGGGGGGCGGATCCCCGGCACAGATACGCAGTATTTT. It codes for CASGGRIPGTDTQYF.

The V gene is TRBV28, the J gene TRBJ2-7; D gene unclear. CDR3 length: 16 amino acids. CDR1 MDHEN and CDR2 SYDVKM come from the germline V gene. The V gene lost 6 bases and the J gene lost 2 bases, with 20 bases spanning the gap. The CDR3: CASSPNRIRGPYEQYF. For the CDR3, the DNA is TGTGCCAGCAGCCCAAATCGGATCCGAGGCCCCTACGAGCAGTACTTC.

As regards this clone: An end of the junction does not agree with germline; a read error may underlie this. The chain has TRBV13 and TRBJ1-1, with 8 bases aligning to TRBD1. In germline, CDR1 is PRHDT, CDR2 FYEKMQ (reference sequence). The CDR3 is 15 residues long. Written as DNA, the CDR3 is TGTGCCGGCAGCCGATCCGGGACAGGGAACACTGAAGCTTTCTTT. Translation gives CAGSRSGTGNTEAFF.

The rearrangement joins TRBV28 to TRBJ1-5; 10 nucleotides align to TRBD1. J lost 6 bases, V lost 4 bases, and 9 bases had no gene match. CDR1 MDHEN and CDR2 SYDVKM come from the germline V gene. The CDR3 has 16 residues. CDR3 DNA: TGTGCCAGCAGTTCTCCCGGGACAGGGGAAGGTCAGCCCCAGCATTTT. It specifies CASSSPGTGEGQPQHF.

The sample holds one count of this clone. The CDR3 DNA reads as TGCGCCACATCACTCGGCGGGGAGCTGTTTTTT. Residues: CATSLGGELFF. V is TRBV10-1 and J is TRBJ2-2, with D hard to call. This CDR3 has 11 residues. V was pared by 10 bases and J by 7 bases, with 10 bases between. CDR1 WNHNN and CDR2 SYGVQD come from the germline V gene (reference sequence).

V and J are TRBV28 and TRBJ1-2; possible D gene TRBD1, 6 bases. V gave up 3 bases and J gave up 8 bases, with 13 bases separating them. This CDR3 is built from 13 residues. Germline assignment: CDR1 MDHEN and CDR2 SYDVKM. CDR3 sequence reads: CASSFSGVGGYTF. The CDR3 DNA follows: TGTGCCAGCAGTTTTTCAGGGGTGGGAGGCTACACCTTC.

The chain carries TRBV10-3 and TRBJ2-7; D not certain. V lost 7 bases and J 3 bases, leaving 10 bases between the germline ends. The CDR3 loop spans 12 amino acids. Germline V gene lookup returns CDR1 ENHRY and CDR2 SYGVKD. The CDR3 coding sequence is TGTGCCATCATGGAAGTGGGCTACGAGCAGTACTTC. Protein: CAIMEVGYEQYF.

The J gene is TRBJ2-7, the V gene TRBV5-1; D possibly corresponds to TRBD2 (5 bases). V lost 5 bases and J 3 bases, leaving 9 bases between the germline ends. The CDR3 extends over 12 amino acids. The V gene's germline CDR1 is SGHRS and CDR2 YFSETQ. The CDR3 protein is CASSAGNYEQYF. CDR3 coding DNA: TGCGCCAGCAGTGCCGGGAACTACGAGCAGTACTTC.

This chain links TRBV18 with TRBJ2-7; D possibly corresponds to TRBD2 (7 bases). This CDR3 is 15 amino acids long. Germline V gene lookup returns CDR1 KGHSH and CDR2 LQKENI. Trimming took 6 bases from V and 4 from J, leaving 19 bases between them. The CDR3 region is CASSPSSGGMYEQYF. DNA of the CDR3: TGTGCCAGCTCGCCGTCGTCGGGGGGCATGTACGAGCAGTACTTC. The variable domain in full, with the rest retrieved from reference TRBV18 and TRBJ2-7, is NAGVMQNPRHLVRRRGQEARLRCSPMKGHSHVYWYRQLPEEGLKFMVYLQKENIIDESGMPKERFSAEFPKEGPSILRIQQVVRGDSAAYFCASSPSSGGMYEQYFGPGTRLTVT.

This chain's CDR3 is CASSLGRTGVNYGYTF. The CDR3 region has the DNA TGTGCCAGCAGCTTAGGTCGGACAGGGGTGAACTATGGCTACACCTTC. J is TRBJ1-2 and V is TRBV11-2; the match to TRBD1 covers 9 bases. Germline CDR1 is SGHAT and CDR2 is FQNNGV. Unmatched junction bases numbered 5, after V lost 1 base and J lost 2 bases. The CDR3 has 16 amino acids.

CDR3: CASSRQGAQQPQHF. DNA for the CDR3: TGTGCCAGCAGCCGACAGGGGGCCCAGCAGCCCCAGCATTTT. The chain recombines TRBV28 with TRBJ1-5; 10 nucleotides align to TRBD1. The CDR3 has 14 amino acids. CDR1 is MDHEN and CDR2 is SYDVKM in the germline V gene. J was trimmed by 7 bases and V by 6 bases; bases with no gene match: 6.

V gene TRBV19 combines with J gene TRBJ2-3; tentatively, D is TRBD1 (6 bases). V lost 4 bases, J lost 2 bases, and 13 bases lay in between. The CDR3 spans 15 residues. Germline CDR1 reads LNHDA; CDR2 reads SQIVND (reference sequence). The CDR3 bases are TGTGCCAGTAGTACCACAGGGCCTTACACAGATACGCAGTATTTT. Encoded protein: CASSTTGPYTDTQYF.

The genes are TRBV30 and TRBJ1-6; D gene ambiguous. The CDR3 runs to 12 residues. The V gene lost 3 bases and the J gene lost 10 bases, with 10 bases spanning the gap. Germline V gene data show CDR1 as GTSNPN and CDR2 as SVGIG (reference sequence). The DNA of the CDR3 is TGTGCCTGGAGCCGTACAGTCTCACCCCTCCACTTT. Translating gives CAWSRTVSPLHF.

Regarding this clone: A much larger clone lies a single base off, so this may be a read error. Other DNA sequences of this sample code for an identical CDR3. V usage is TRBV6-4 and J usage is TRBJ2-1, with 8 bases identical to TRBD2. V shed 0 bases, J shed 4 bases, and the junction held 2 bases outside the gene matches. CDR3 length equals 15 residues. From germline, CDR1 is MRHNA and CDR2 SNTAGT. CDR3 protein: CASSDSSGSYNEQFF. In DNA, the CDR3 is TGTGCCAGCAGTGACTCGAGCGGGAGTTACAATGAGCAGTTCTTC.

The rearrangement uses TRBV18 and TRBJ2-2; tentatively, D is TRBD1 (6 bases). From germline, CDR1 is KGHSH and CDR2 LQKENI. V shed 3 bases and J shed 3 bases, with 11 bases lying between them. This CDR3 has 15 residues. For the CDR3, the DNA is TGTGCCAGCTCACCGTCCGGACAGCACACCGGGGAGCTGTTTTTT. Encoded protein: CASSPSGQHTGELFF.

This clone was observed a single time. The chain recombines TRBV28 with TRBJ1-6; D is possibly TRBD1 (5 bases). The CDR3 contains 13 residues. Germline assignment: CDR1 MDHEN and CDR2 SYDVKM. The CDR3 DNA sequence: TGTGCGGAGGGGCCGCCAAATAATTCACCCCTCCACTTT. It yields the protein CAEGPPNNSPLHF.

This clone was observed once. J is TRBJ2-7 and V is TRBV9; unclear D gene. CDR3 length equals 13 residues. Germline loops: CDR1 SGDLS, CDR2 YYNGEE. Between the trimmed V and J ends, which lost 4 bases and 4 bases, there was a span of 12 bases. CDR3 sequence reads: CASSPRPYYEQYF. The CDR3 nucleotides read TGTGCCAGCAGCCCCCGTCCGTATTACGAGCAGTACTTC.

This clone showed up just once. The rearrangement uses TRBV28 and TRBJ2-7; D may be TRBD2 (6 bases). V was trimmed by 3 bases and J by 5 bases, leaving 14 bases between them. CDR3 length: 14 residues. Germline CDR1 and CDR2: MDHEN and SYDVKM. In DNA, the CDR3 is TGTGCCAGCAGTTTCGGCGGGGTTGGCCACGAGCAGTACTTC. Its translation is CASSFGGVGHEQYF.

This clone was observed a few times. Here the CDR3 DNA reads TGTGCCAGCAGTGAAACGGGGCCTCGGGGCTACACCTTC. Translation: CASSETGPRGYTF. This sequence joins TRBV25-1 and TRBJ1-2; a weak D match, TRBD1 (5 bases). Trimming left V 2 bases short and J 8 bases short, with 12 bases between. CDR3 length: 13 residues. Germline CDR1 and CDR2: MGHDK and SYGVNS.

The gene calls are TRBV28 and TRBJ1-5; no definite D call. Trimming stripped 3 bases from V and 0 bases from J, with 9 bases between. Looked up from germline, CDR1 is MDHEN and CDR2 is SYDVKM. The CDR3 loop spans 15 amino acids. CDR3 in DNA: TGTGCCAGCAGTTTCCAGCGGTATAGCAATCAGCCCCAGCATTTT. This translates into CASSFQRYSNQPQHF. Full variable domain (outside the CDR3, taken from reference TRBV28 and TRBJ1-5): DVKVTQSSRYLVKRTGEKVFLECVQDMDHENMFWYRQDPGLGLRLIYFSYDVKMKEKGDIPEGYSVSREKKERFSLILESASTNQTSMYLCASSFQRYSNQPQHFGDGTRLSIL.

Only one count was recorded for this clone. Germline is not matched at one junction end, which may reflect a read error. The CDR3 reads CATSREGTGYGYTF. For the CDR3, the DNA is TGTGCCACCAGTAGAGAGGGGACAGGGTATGGCTACACCTTC. The chain couples TRBV15 to TRBJ1-2; 9 bases line up with TRBD1. The CDR3 runs 14 residues. Germline V lookup: CDR1 LNHNV, CDR2 YYDKDF (reference sequence).

The chain is built from TRBV6-5 and TRBJ1-2; possible D gene TRBD1, 5 bases. Germline CDR1 reads MNHEY; CDR2 reads SVGAGI. This CDR3 is built from 11 residues. The CDR3 reads CATLRGVGYTF. The DNA of the CDR3 is TGTGCTACCCTCCGGGGGGTTGGCTACACCTTC.

Only a few counts were recorded for this clone. This chain joins TRBV4-2 and TRBJ2-1; 8 bases are a match to TRBD2. The germline V gene has CDR1 LGHNA and CDR2 YNFKEQ. This CDR3 comprises 17 residues. V trimming: 0 bases; J trimming: 4 bases; junction bases outside the gene matches: 8. The CDR3 sequence is CASSQDEHSGDYNEQFF. The CDR3 bases are TGTGCCAGCAGCCAAGATGAACATAGCGGGGATTACAATGAGCAGTTCTTC.

With regard to this clone: Other DNA sequences in the same sample also yield this CDR3. This chain joins TRBV7-3 and TRBJ2-3; no definite D call. The CDR3 contains 12 residues. Looked up from germline, CDR1 is SGHTA and CDR2 is FQGTGA. V gave up 1 base and J gave up 1 base, with 0 bases separating them. The CDR3 DNA reads TGTGCCAGCAGCTTAAGCACAGATACGCAGTATTTT. Its protein product is CASSLSTDTQYF.

The J gene is TRBJ1-1, the V gene TRBV2, with D possibly TRBD1 on 5 matching bases. CDR3 length equals 14 residues. V lost 5 bases and J 0 bases, leaving 10 bases between the germline ends. Looked up from germline, CDR1 is SNHLY and CDR2 is FYNNEI. The CDR3, as DNA: TGTGCCAGCAGTCCCGGGACGGTGAACACTGAAGCTTTCTTT. It specifies CASSPGTVNTEAFF.

The gene calls are TRBV6-6 and TRBJ1-1; 7 bases fit TRBD1. With V trimmed by 7 bases and J by 2 bases, 7 bases remained unmatched. The CDR3 runs to 14 residues. Germline V gene data show CDR1 as MNHNY and CDR2 as SVGAGI (reference sequence). CDR3 in amino acids: CASIPGTANTEAFF. The DNA of the CDR3 is TGTGCCAGCATCCCCGGGACAGCCAACACTGAAGCTTTCTTT.